This T cell receptor beta chain came from a study of T-cell memory formation after mild COVID-19. For the study at large: TCR clusters were largely donor specific.

With respect to this clonotype: Its antigen is as yet unknown.

Each CDR3 protein is one row after TCRdb ran MiXCR on the 5' RACE reads. The sample consists of under 350,000 distinct CDR3 sequences, roughly 15% of them appearing once. From germline, CDR1 is LGHNT and CDR2 FRNRAP. The CDR3 has 13 residues. Trimming took off 4 bases at V and 6 bases at J, with 11 bases between the two ends. Notes on the study in general: A second wave of clones peaked on day 37, and their SARS-CoV-2 specificity went unconfirmed. Contracting clones from day 15 to 85 showed balanced CD4/CD8; later expanders favored CD4+.

The receptor was derived from a man aged 18 to 35 who had mild COVID-19 (a few samples of this study predate the infection). Cell type and time point are not known. The sequenced material came from PBMCs or a T cell subset sorted from them (not recorded which). This chain joins TRBV12-5 and TRBJ2-3; D not certain. The CDR3 is CASGSNRRDTQYF. The CDR3 DNA reads TGTGCTAGTGGTTCCAATCGGCGGGATACGCAGTATTTT.